The following is a T cell receptor beta chain sequence with its context. The record originates from a study of T cell responses to AZD1222 COVID-19 vaccine. Profiled with immunoSEQ multiplex PCR; TCRdb holds only in-frame clones, not every one. The profile covers 75,000 to 100,000 clones, with roughly nine tenths appearing a single time and approximately 1.5% taken by the ten largest. Germline CDR1 is MNHNS and CDR2 is SASEGT. Between the trimmed V and J ends, which lost 1 base and 4 bases, there was a span of 11 bases. The CDR3 is 15 amino acids. The receptor comes from an adult in good health. The sequencing used peripheral blood, collected on day 0 of AZD1222 vaccination. The rearrangement uses TRBV6-1 and TRBJ1-3; no clear D. The CDR3 coding sequence is TGTGCCAGCAGTGAAGGTTGGGCAGGCGGAAACACCATATATTTT. This codes for CASSEGWAGGNTIYF.